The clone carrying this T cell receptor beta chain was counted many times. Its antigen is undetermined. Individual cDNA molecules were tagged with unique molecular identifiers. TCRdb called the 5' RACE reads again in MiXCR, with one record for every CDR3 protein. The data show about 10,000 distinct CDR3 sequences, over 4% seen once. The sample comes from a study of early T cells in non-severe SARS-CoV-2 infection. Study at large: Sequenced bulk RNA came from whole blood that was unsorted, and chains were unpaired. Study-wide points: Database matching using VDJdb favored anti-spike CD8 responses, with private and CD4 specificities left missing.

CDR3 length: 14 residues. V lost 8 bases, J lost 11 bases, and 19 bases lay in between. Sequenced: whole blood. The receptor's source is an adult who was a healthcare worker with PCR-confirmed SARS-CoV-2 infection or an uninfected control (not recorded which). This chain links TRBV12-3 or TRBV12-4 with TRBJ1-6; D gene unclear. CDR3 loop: CASSALVREAPLHF. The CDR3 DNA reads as TGTGCCAGCTCCGCCCTAGTCCGAGAGGCACCCCTCCACTTT.